This record looks at one T cell receptor (beta chain) sequence and its context. Its antigen is not known. The data are from a study of T cell responses to AZD1222 COVID-19 vaccine. The ends were cut back, 0 bases at V and 1 base at J, with 6 bases in the middle. There are 15 residues in the CDR3. The germline V gene encodes CDR1 SGHTA and CDR2 FQGNSA. Doses given second, at about 4 or about 12 weeks, were pooled. Study observations and caveats: Donors were chiefly white British, with a greater number of females, and clonal diversity was perhaps underestimated. Regions 160-218 and 743-854 dominated among vaccine-associated CD4 TCRs spanning spike. Repertoire samples came only from after the peak T cell response.

TCRdb's copy holds only in-frame clones and misses some; the assay was immunoSEQ multiplex PCR. The sample includes about 160,000 clones, approximately 87% seen only once; the top ten take 4.3%. The rearrangement uses TRBV7-2 and TRBJ2-2; perhaps D is TRBD1 or TRBD2 (5 bases each). The starting material was peripheral blood, obtained 28 days after the second AZD1222 dose. This sequence originates from an adult who received the AZD1222 COVID-19 vaccine. The CDR3 nucleotides read TGTGCCAGCAGCTTAGCGGGGGTGAACACCGGGGAGCTGTTTTTT. Amino acids: CASSLAGVNTGELFF.